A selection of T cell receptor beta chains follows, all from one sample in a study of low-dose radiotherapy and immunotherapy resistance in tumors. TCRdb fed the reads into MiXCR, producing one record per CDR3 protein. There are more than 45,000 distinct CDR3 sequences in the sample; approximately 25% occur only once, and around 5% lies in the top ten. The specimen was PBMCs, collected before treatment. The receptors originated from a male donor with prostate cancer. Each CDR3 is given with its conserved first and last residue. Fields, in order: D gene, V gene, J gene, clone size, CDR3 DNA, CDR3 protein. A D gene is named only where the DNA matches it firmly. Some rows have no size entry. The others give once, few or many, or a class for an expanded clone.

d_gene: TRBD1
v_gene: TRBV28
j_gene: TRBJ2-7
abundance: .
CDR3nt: TGTGCCAGCAGCACTACGTCGGGACAGCGCTACGAGCAGTACTTC
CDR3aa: CASSTTSGQRYEQYF

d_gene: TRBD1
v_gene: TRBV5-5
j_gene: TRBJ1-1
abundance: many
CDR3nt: TGTGCCAGCAGGTGGGACAGGGCGGGAACTGAAGCTTTCTTT
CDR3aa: CASRWDRAGTEAFF

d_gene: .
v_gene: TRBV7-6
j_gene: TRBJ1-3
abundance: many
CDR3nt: TGTGCCAGCAGCTTAGTAGGAGAGGTCTCTGGAAACACCATATATTTT
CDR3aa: CASSLVGEVSGNTIYF

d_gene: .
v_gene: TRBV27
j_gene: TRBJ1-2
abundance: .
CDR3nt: TGTGCCAGCAGAATCGAGGCGGCTGGCTACACCTTC
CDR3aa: CASRIEAAGYTF

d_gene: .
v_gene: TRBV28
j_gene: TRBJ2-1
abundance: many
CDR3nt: TGTGCCAGCGCGACGGGAGTTCGCTACAATGAGCAGTTCTTC
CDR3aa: CASATGVRYNEQFF

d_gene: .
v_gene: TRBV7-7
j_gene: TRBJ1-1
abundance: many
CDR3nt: TGTGCCAGCAGCTTAGCAGCGAACACTGAAGCTTTCTTT
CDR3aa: CASSLAANTEAFF

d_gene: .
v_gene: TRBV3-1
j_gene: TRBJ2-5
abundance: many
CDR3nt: TGTGCCAGCAGCCAAGTTTTGGGGGGGCCCCAAGAGACCCAGTACTTC
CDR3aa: CASSQVLGGPQETQYF

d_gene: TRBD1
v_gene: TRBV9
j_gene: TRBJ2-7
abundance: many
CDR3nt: TGTGCCAGCAGCGAGGGAACCGGGACAGGGTCCTACGAGCAGTACTTC
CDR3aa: CASSEGTGTGSYEQYF

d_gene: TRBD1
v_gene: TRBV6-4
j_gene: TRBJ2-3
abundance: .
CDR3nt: TGTGCCAGCAGTGAGCGTGGACAGGGGGCGGGAGATACGCAGTATTTT
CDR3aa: CASSERGQGAGDTQYF

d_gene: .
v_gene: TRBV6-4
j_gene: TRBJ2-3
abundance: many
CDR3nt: TGTGCCAGCAGTGCCAAACATGGGACAGATACGCAGTATTTT
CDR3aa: CASSAKHGTDTQYF

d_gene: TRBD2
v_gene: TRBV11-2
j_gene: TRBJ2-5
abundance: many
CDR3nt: TGTGCCAGCAGCTTAGATCCGGGAGGGGCAGAGACCCAGTACTTC
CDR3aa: CASSLDPGGAETQYF

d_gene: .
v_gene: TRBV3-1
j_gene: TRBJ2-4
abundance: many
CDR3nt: TGTGCCAGCAGCCATGGTCGAGCGCTAGCCAAAAACATTCAGTACTTC
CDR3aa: CASSHGRALAKNIQYF